One sample yielded the 27 T cell receptor beta chains listed below, sequenced in a study of blood T cell repertoires in COVID-19. Data came from immunoSEQ multiplex PCR; TCRdb stores just in-frame clones and leaves some out. The table has fewer than 200,000 clones, around 80% seen once; the top ten hold approximately 15%. Sequenced: PBMCs or T cells enriched from blood (not recorded which). These receptors were taken from a woman in her forties or fifties who had recovered from COVID-19.

The rearrangement uses TRBV5-1 and TRBJ2-5, with D perhaps matching TRBD2 (6 bases). Deletions cut 2 bases from V and 5 bases from J, with 19 bases between. Germline V gene data show CDR1 as SGHRS and CDR2 as YFSETQ. The length of the CDR3 is 16 residues. CDR3 region: CASSFTPPGGAETQYF. In nucleotides, the CDR3 is TGCGCCAGCAGCTTCACCCCCCCCGGGGGAGCCGAGACCCAGTACTTC.

V gene TRBV19 combines with J gene TRBJ1-6, with D possibly being TRBD1 (5 bases). The CDR3 is 14 residues long. With 5 bases removed from V and 7 bases from J, the gap between germline ends came to 12 bases. The germline V gene encodes CDR1 LNHDA and CDR2 SQIVND (reference sequence). In DNA, the CDR3 is TGTGCCAGTAGTCACGGGGGAAGGAATTCACCCCTCCACTTT. It yields the protein CASSHGGRNSPLHF.

This chain connects TRBV27 to TRBJ2-5, with D possibly being TRBD2 (5 bases). The germline CDR1 and CDR2 sequences are MNHEY and SMNVEV (reference sequence). The V gene lost 2 bases and the J gene lost 7 bases, with 17 bases spanning the gap. The CDR3 is 15 amino acids. The CDR3 protein is CASSLMSGRLGTQYF. The CDR3 nucleotides are TGTGCCAGCAGTTTAATGTCGGGAAGGTTGGGGACCCAGTACTTC.

The chain uses TRBV28 and TRBJ1-2; D is unclear. The CDR3 covers 12 residues. The germline CDR1 and CDR2 sequences are MDHEN and SYDVKM. V was cut by 3 bases and J by 14 bases, with 16 bases left in between. CDR3 residues: CASSFGRLPGTF. CDR3 nucleotides: TGTGCCAGCAGTTTTGGTCGATTGCCGGGAACCTTC.

The rearrangement joins TRBV30 to TRBJ1-2; 12 nucleotides match TRBD1. In germline, CDR1 is GTSNPN, CDR2 SVGIG (reference sequence). This CDR3 has 13 residues. J was trimmed by 9 bases and V by 7 bases; bases with no gene match: 9. CDR3 protein: CASTPGQGASYTF. DNA of the CDR3: TGTGCCTCTACTCCGGGACAGGGGGCGAGCTACACCTTC.

The chain uses TRBV30 and TRBJ2-3; no firm D call. V dropped 1 base and J dropped 2 bases, with 4 bases sitting between them. The germline gives CDR1 GTSNPN, CDR2 SVGIG (reference sequence). The CDR3 totals 12 residues. CDR3: CAWSDLTDTQYF. The CDR3 coding sequence is TGTGCCTGGAGTGATCTCACAGATACGCAGTATTTT. The variable domain in full, completed from reference TRBV30 and TRBJ2-3, reads SQTIHQWPATLVQPVGSPLSLECTVEGTSNPNLYWYRQAAGRGLQLLFYSVGIGQISSEVPQNLSASRPQDRQFILSSKKLLLSDSGFYLCAWSDLTDTQYFGPGTRLTVL.

This clone has ten or more counts. The chain uses TRBV11-1 and TRBJ2-1; 9 bases align to TRBD1. V shed 5 bases and J 6 bases; nucleotides not matched to a gene: 8. Looked up from germline, CDR1 is SGHAT and CDR2 is FQDESV (reference sequence). This CDR3 region has 15 residues. CDR3 sequence reads: CASSKRQGETNEQFF. DNA for the CDR3: TGTGCCAGCAGCAAACGACAGGGGGAGACCAATGAGCAGTTCTTC.

This chain joins TRBV5-6 and TRBJ2-7; 7 nucleotides line up with TRBD2. With V trimmed by 7 bases and J by 6 bases, 13 bases remained unmatched. This CDR3 has 14 amino acids. Per the germline V gene, CDR1 is SGHDT and CDR2 is YYEEEE. The chain's CDR3 is CASGRGGRASEQYF. The CDR3 DNA reads as TGTGCCAGCGGGCGTGGGGGGAGGGCCTCCGAGCAGTACTTC.

The chain recombines TRBV9 with TRBJ2-2, with 7 positions matching TRBD1. The V and J ends lost 3 bases and 6 bases, in that order; junction bases with no gene match: 8. The CDR3 consists of 15 residues. Germline V gene data show CDR1 as SGDLS and CDR2 as YYNGEE. CDR3 sequence reads: CASSGDRAWAGELFF. In DNA form, the CDR3 reads TGTGCCAGCAGCGGAGACAGGGCTTGGGCCGGGGAGCTGTTTTTT.

The chain recombines TRBV5-6 with TRBJ1-2; D may be TRBD1 (5 bases). Trimming left V 2 bases short and J 4 bases short, with 9 bases between. The CDR3 is 13 residues long. Germline V gene lookup returns CDR1 SGHDT and CDR2 YYEEEE. CDR3 in DNA: TGTGCCAGCAGCTTACCGGGGGGCTATGGCTACACCTTC. This sequence encodes CASSLPGGYGYTF.

The gene calls are TRBV7-3 and TRBJ1-1, with a weak D call TRBD1 (5 bases). Germline-derived CDR1 and CDR2 are SGHTA and FQGTGA. V gave up 1 base and J gave up 6 bases, with 15 bases separating them. This CDR3 region has 15 residues. The CDR3 loop is CASSLSPSLGAEAFF. CDR3 DNA sequence: TGTGCCAGCAGCTTAAGCCCCTCCTTAGGGGCTGAAGCTTTCTTT. The whole variable domain, filled in from reference TRBV7-3 and TRBJ1-1, reads GAGVSQTPSNKVTEKGKYVELRCDPISGHTALYWYRQSLGQGPEFLIYFQGTGAADDSGLPNDRFFAVRPEGSVSTLKIQRTERGDSAVYLCASSLSPSLGAEAFFGQGTRLTVV.

V is TRBV2 and J is TRBJ2-5, with D perhaps matching TRBD1 (6 bases). This CDR3 spans 13 amino acids. V gave up 6 bases and J gave up 4 bases, with 12 bases separating them. Germline V gene sequence: CDR1 SNHLY, CDR2 FYNNEI. The CDR3 DNA reads as TGTGCCAGCAGCTTACAGGGCACAGAGACCCAGTACTTC. Amino acids: CASSLQGTETQYF.

The J gene is TRBJ1-1, the V gene TRBV5-5; D call uncertain. Germline lookup yields CDR1 SGHKS and CDR2 YYEKEE (reference sequence). V was clipped by 1 base and J by 5 bases, with 24 bases between them. CDR3 length: 18 residues. This CDR3 reads CASSLNSQYDFIPTEAFF. The CDR3 nucleotides read TGTGCCAGCAGCTTGAATTCTCAGTACGACTTTATACCGACTGAAGCTTTCTTT. The entire variable domain, with the rest obtained from reference TRBV5-5 and TRBJ1-1, is as follows: DAGVTQSPTHLIKTRGQQVTLRCSPISGHKSVSWYQQVLGQGPQFIFQYYEKEERGRGNFPDRFSARQFPNYSSELNVNALLLGDSALYLCASSLNSQYDFIPTEAFFGQGTRLTVV.

This clone came up once. This chain connects TRBV9 to TRBJ2-3; no definite D call. The ends were cut back, 0 bases at V and 3 bases at J, with 14 bases in the middle. The CDR3 runs to 16 residues. CDR1 is SGDLS and CDR2 is YYNGEE in the germline V gene. The DNA of the CDR3 is TGTGCCAGCAGCGTAGCGGTAACAGTTGGTACAGATACGCAGTATTTT. Amino acids: CASSVAVTVGTDTQYF.

The J gene is TRBJ1-1, the V gene TRBV5-1; 8 bases line up with TRBD1. CDR1 is SGHRS and CDR2 is YFSETQ in the germline V gene. V gave up 0 bases and J gave up 4 bases; unmatched junction bases: 2. CDR3 length: 14 amino acids. For the CDR3, the DNA is TGCGCCAGCAGCTTGGGACAGGGGTTCACTGAAGCTTTCTTT. Translation gives CASSLGQGFTEAFF.

The chain joins TRBV11-2 to TRBJ1-1, with 8 bases that match TRBD1. The CDR3 is made up of 15 amino acids. With 5 bases clipped from V and 5 bases from J, the junction kept 10 bases outside the gene matches. Germline V lookup: CDR1 SGHAT, CDR2 FQNNGV. The CDR3 protein is CASSPGARGRTEAFF. CDR3 nucleotides: TGTGCCAGCAGCCCCGGGGCCAGGGGGCGAACTGAAGCTTTCTTT.

A few counts support this clone. V and J are TRBV2 and TRBJ2-1, with 8 bases fitting TRBD2. Per germline, CDR1 SNHLY and CDR2 FYNNEI. The CDR3 consists of 14 residues. V was pared by 8 bases and J by 7 bases, with 10 bases of the junction left unmatched. The CDR3 DNA is TGTGCCAGCCTACCGGGACTAGGTGTGAATGAGCAGTTCTTC. Its translation: CASLPGLGVNEQFF.

In its sample, this clone was seen once. This chain connects TRBV10-3 to TRBJ1-4; D gene unclear. There are 12 residues in the CDR3. V lost 5 bases and J 7 bases, leaving 8 bases between the germline ends. Germline assignment: CDR1 ENHRY and CDR2 SYGVKD. Written as DNA, the CDR3 is TGTGCCATCAGTTCAAACGGTGAAAAACTGTTTTTT. Translation: CAISSNGEKLFF.

This clone was found once. The chain couples TRBV27 to TRBJ1-3; the match to TRBD1 covers 7 bases. Germline-derived CDR1 and CDR2 are MNHEY and SMNVEV (reference sequence). CDR3 length: 15 residues. Losses at the gene ends were 2 bases for V and 2 bases for J; bases not matched to a gene: 3. Here the CDR3 reads CASSLGRGTGNTIYF. The DNA of the CDR3 is TGTGCCAGCAGTTTAGGCAGGGGGACTGGAAACACCATATATTTT.

The chain combines TRBV10-1 with TRBJ1-1; unclear D gene. The V end was cut by 3 bases, the J end by 4 bases, with 9 bases between. Germline values: CDR1 WNHNN, CDR2 SYGVQD (reference sequence). CDR3 size: 13 residues. The chain's CDR3 is CASSDRGGTEAFF. CDR3 DNA sequence: TGCGCCAGCAGTGACCGAGGAGGCACTGAAGCTTTCTTT.

This chain links TRBV28 with TRBJ1-1; 9 positions agree with TRBD1. This CDR3 is 16 amino acids long. CDR1 is MDHEN, CDR2 SYDVKM, per germline. The V segment lost 10 bases and the J segment 3 bases; nucleotides outside the gene matches: 15. CDR3 region: CATLITGGVLDTEAFF. Written as DNA, the CDR3 is TGTGCCACCCTTATTACAGGGGGCGTTTTGGACACTGAAGCTTTCTTT.

This clone showed up just once. The rearrangement uses TRBV18 and TRBJ1-6, with D possibly TRBD1 on 5 matching bases. Trimming left V 2 bases short and J 5 bases short, with 10 bases between. This CDR3 is built from 15 residues. Germline CDR1 KGHSH, CDR2 LQKENI. CDR3 sequence: CASSPRGTDNSPLHF. In nucleotides, the CDR3 is TGTGCCAGCTCACCAAGGGGAACTGATAATTCACCCCTCCACTTT.

The rearrangement links TRBV2 to TRBJ1-4, with D possibly being TRBD1 (6 bases). Deletions cut 4 bases from V and 5 bases from J, with 14 bases between. Germline lookup yields CDR1 SNHLY and CDR2 FYNNEI. The CDR3 extends over 15 amino acids. The CDR3 bases are TGTGCCAGCAGTGCTCAGGGGACTATGAATGAAAAACTGTTTTTT. It is translated as CASSAQGTMNEKLFF.

V is TRBV6-1 and J is TRBJ2-7, with TRBD1 as a possible D gene (5 bases). V was shortened by 3 bases and J by 0 bases, with 12 bases between the two germline ends. Per the germline V gene, CDR1 is MNHNS and CDR2 is SASEGT. The CDR3 length is 15 residues. The CDR3 DNA follows: TGTGCCAGCAGTGAGGGGCAGGGTCTCTCCTACGAGCAGTACTTC. Its translation is CASSEGQGLSYEQYF.

This chain connects TRBV28 to TRBJ2-7, with 7 positions matching TRBD2. This CDR3 spans 14 amino acids. Germline V CDR1 and CDR2: MDHEN, SYDVKM. The V and J ends lost 2 bases and 1 base, in that order; junction bases with no gene match: 2. The CDR3 DNA reads TGTGCCAGCAGTTTAAGGGGAGGGTCCTACGAGCAGTACTTC. Encoded protein: CASSLRGGSYEQYF. The full variable domain, rest sourced from reference TRBV28 and TRBJ2-7, is DVKVTQSSRYLVKRTGEKVFLECVQDMDHENMFWYRQDPGLGLRLIYFSYDVKMKEKGDIPEGYSVSREKKERFSLILESASTNQTSMYLCASSLRGGSYEQYFGPGTRLTVT.

This CDR3 is CASSLESSGVYNEQFF. The CDR3 DNA is TGCGCCAGCAGCTTGGAGAGTAGCGGAGTTTACAATGAGCAGTTCTTC. The V and J genes are TRBV5-1 and TRBJ2-1; the D gene is possibly TRBD2 (6 bases). Trimming removed 0 bases at V and 4 bases at J, with 14 bases between. In germline, CDR1 is SGHRS, CDR2 YFSETQ. This CDR3 is 16 amino acids long.

The rearrangement uses TRBV15 and TRBJ2-7, with 8 nucleotides matching TRBD1. The CDR3 loop spans 16 amino acids. Trimming removed 0 bases from V and 2 bases from J; junction bases left unmatched: 6. Germline lookup yields CDR1 LNHNV and CDR2 YYDKDF (reference sequence). CDR3 in DNA: TGTGCCACCAGCAGAGAAGCCAGGGGGCGACCCTACGAGCAGTACTTC. This translates into CATSREARGRPYEQYF.